This T cell receptor beta chain came from a study of cytomegalovirus exposure and HLA in healthy donors. The PCR made use of 60 Vbeta and 13 Jbeta primers. Generated by immunoSEQ multiplex PCR, the TCRdb table keeps only in-frame clones and is missing some. Here the sample spans approximately 100,000 clones, around 83% being singletons. CDR3 length: 18 amino acids. V dropped 5 bases and J dropped 0 bases, with 20 bases sitting between them. CDR1 is MDHEN and CDR2 is SYDVKM in the germline V gene. The sample comprised PBMCs. The source is a man aged 25-45 years in good health and CMV-seronegative. The rearrangement joins TRBV28 to TRBJ1-5; D is undetermined. CDR3 protein: CASSPHILRLDSNQPQHF. CDR3 DNA: TGTGCCAGCAGTCCACATATATTACGACTGGATAGCAATCAGCCCCAGCATTTT.